This is a list of T cell receptor beta chains from one sample in a study of cytomegalovirus exposure and HLA in healthy donors. Method: immunoSEQ multiplex PCR; TCRdb's copy keeps in-frame clones and lacks some. The sample has 80,000 to 95,000 clones, around 59% seen once; the top ten hold about 2.3%. The sample taken for sequencing was PBMCs. Receptors were obtained from a human donor in good health. The CDR3 runs from the conserved cysteine through the conserved F or W. The order of the fields is clone size, J gene, D gene, V gene, CDR3 DNA, CDR3 protein. The D gene is left open where the match is weak. Clone size is given for some rows only: seen once, a few or many times, or a class if the clone is expanded.

.	TRBJ1-5	.	TRBV5-1	TGCGCCAGCAGCTTGGAACCCACTGGGAGAATTAATCAGCCCCAGCATTTT	CASSLEPTGRINQPQHF
once	TRBJ1-2	TRBD1	TRBV5-4	TGTGCCAGCAGCTTGCCGACTGAGGGGGCTGATGGCTACACCTTC	CASSLPTEGADGYTF
.	TRBJ2-1	.	TRBV7-2	TGTGCCAGCAGCATCGGGTCCTACAATGAGCAGTTCTTC	CASSIGSYNEQFF
.	TRBJ1-4	TRBD1	TRBV4-3	TGCGCCAGCAGCCCCCGGGACAGATCTAATGAAAAACTGTTTTTT	CASSPRDRSNEKLFF
.	TRBJ1-1	TRBD1	TRBV18	TGTGCCAGCTCTCCCCAGGGGGCGCGAACTGAAGCTTTCTTT	CASSPQGARTEAFF
.	TRBJ2-1	.	TRBV2	TGTGCCAGCAGTGGCGACGGCCCAGGGGATGAGCAGTTCTTC	CASSGDGPGDEQFF
few	TRBJ1-1	.	TRBV5-1	TGCGCCAGCAGCCCGGTCATGAACACTGAAGCTTTCTTT	CASSPVMNTEAFF
.	TRBJ1-4	.	TRBV19	TGTGCCAGTAGCACCCCCCCGGGGGAGCTTGGTGAAAAACTGTTTTTT	CASSTPPGELGEKLFF
.	TRBJ1-4	.	TRBV5-5	TGTGCCAGCAGCTTCGTAGGGGCAACGGCAAATGAAAAACTGTTTTTT	CASSFVGATANEKLFF
.	TRBJ1-2	TRBD1	TRBV9	TGTGCCAGCAGCGTCCCGGGACAGGGGGCGCATGACGGCTACACCTTC	CASSVPGQGAHDGYTF